The clone carrying this T cell receptor (beta chain) was recorded once. Its target is not known. Researchers ran immunoSEQ v3.0 at survey level. Sequencing was intended to reach 40,000-50,000 T-cell genomes per sample. TCRdb's copy holds only in-frame clones and misses some; the assay was immunoSEQ multiplex PCR. The sample includes around 26,000 clones, around four fifths of them seen just once. The data were obtained in a study of long-term antiretroviral therapy in people with HIV. The V end lost 0 bases, the J end lost 8 bases, and 14 bases lay between the germline ends. Germline V CDR1 and CDR2: SGDLS, YYNGEE. This CDR3 is built from 14 residues. Study findings and constraints: Controls exceeded HIV repertoires in CDR3 length range.

The clonotype originates from a man aged 45-60 years with HIV. This rearrangement joins TRBV9 to TRBJ1-1; D unclear. The input for sequencing was unsorted PBMCs, taken 2.9 years after starting antiretroviral therapy. The CDR3 loop is CASSVAYRGTEAFF. CDR3 bases: TGTGCCAGCAGCGTAGCTTACCGAGGTACCGAAGCTTTCTTT.